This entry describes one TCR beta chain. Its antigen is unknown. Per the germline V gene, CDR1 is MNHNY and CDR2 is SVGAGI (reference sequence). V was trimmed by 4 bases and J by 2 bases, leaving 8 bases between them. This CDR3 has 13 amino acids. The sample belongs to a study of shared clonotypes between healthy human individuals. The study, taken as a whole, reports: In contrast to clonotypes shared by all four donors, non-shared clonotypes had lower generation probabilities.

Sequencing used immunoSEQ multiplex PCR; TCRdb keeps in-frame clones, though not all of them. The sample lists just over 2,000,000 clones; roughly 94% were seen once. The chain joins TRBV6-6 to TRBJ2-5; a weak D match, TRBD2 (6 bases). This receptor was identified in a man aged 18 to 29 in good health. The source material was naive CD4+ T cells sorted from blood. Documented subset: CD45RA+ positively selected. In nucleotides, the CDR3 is TGTGCCAGCAGTTTAGGGAGGCAAGAGACCCAGTACTTC. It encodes CASSLGRQETQYF.